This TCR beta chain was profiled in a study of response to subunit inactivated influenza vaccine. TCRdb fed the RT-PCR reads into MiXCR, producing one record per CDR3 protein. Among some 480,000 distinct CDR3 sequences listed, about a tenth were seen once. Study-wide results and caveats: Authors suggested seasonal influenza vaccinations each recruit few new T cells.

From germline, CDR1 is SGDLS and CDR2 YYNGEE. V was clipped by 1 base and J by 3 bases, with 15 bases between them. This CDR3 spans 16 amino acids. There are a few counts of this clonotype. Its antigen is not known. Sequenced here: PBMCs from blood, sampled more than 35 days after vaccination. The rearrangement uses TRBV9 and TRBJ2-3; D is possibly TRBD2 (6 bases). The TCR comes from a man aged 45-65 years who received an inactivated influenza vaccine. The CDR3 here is CASSVSRLAKTDTQYF. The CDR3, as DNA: TGTGCCAGCAGCGTAAGTAGGCTAGCGAAAACAGATACGCAGTATTTT.